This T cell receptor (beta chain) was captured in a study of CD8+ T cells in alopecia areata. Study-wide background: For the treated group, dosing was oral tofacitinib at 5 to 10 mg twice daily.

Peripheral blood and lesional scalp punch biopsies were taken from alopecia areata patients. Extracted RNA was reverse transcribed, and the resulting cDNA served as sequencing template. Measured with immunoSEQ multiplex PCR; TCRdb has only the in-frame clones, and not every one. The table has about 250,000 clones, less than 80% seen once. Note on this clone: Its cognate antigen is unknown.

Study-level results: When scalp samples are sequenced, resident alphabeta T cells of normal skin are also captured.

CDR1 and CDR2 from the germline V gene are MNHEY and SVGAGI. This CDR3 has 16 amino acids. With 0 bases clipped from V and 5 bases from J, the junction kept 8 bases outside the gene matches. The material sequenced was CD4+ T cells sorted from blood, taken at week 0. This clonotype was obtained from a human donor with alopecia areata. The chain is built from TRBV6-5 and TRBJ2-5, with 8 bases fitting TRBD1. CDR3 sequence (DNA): TGTGCCAGCAGTTACTCGAGACAGGGGAAGGCTGAGACCCAGTACTTC. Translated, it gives CASSYSRQGKAETQYF.